This TCR beta chain was retrieved from a study of blood T cell repertoires in COVID-19. Study details: Acute and convalescent COVID-19 samples came from the United States, Italy and Spain. From T cells, B-cell-depleted T cells, or PBMCs came the material, which was cDNA or gDNA.

Original analysis: Reference gene primer amplification gave nucleated cell count estimates. Sequenced by immunoSEQ multiplex PCR; TCRdb stores in-frame clones only, minus some. From that table come the V and J calls and clone size; the DNA was used to work out D and trimming. The repertoire consists of some 220,000 clones, with around 84% occurring once and the leading ten covering 10% to 15%. This CDR3 comprises 12 residues. Germline CDR1 and CDR2: SGHRS and YFSETQ. V dropped 4 bases and J dropped 7 bases, with 11 bases sitting between them. The TCR was taken from a human donor in a cohort sampled during active COVID-19. Material for sequencing was peripheral blood. This chain connects TRBV5-1 to TRBJ1-2; the D gene is possibly TRBD1 (5 bases). CDR3 in amino acids: CASSNQGSGYTF. The CDR3 nucleotides are TGCGCCAGCAGCAACCAGGGCTCTGGCTACACCTTC.